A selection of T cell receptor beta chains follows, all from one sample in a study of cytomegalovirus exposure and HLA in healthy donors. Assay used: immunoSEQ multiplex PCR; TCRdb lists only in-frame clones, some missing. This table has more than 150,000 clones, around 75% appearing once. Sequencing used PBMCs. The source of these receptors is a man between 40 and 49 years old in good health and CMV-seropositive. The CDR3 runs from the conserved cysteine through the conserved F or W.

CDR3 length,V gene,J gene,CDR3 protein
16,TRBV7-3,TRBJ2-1,CASSYSGTASYNEQFF
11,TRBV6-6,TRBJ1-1,CASSPGTAAFF
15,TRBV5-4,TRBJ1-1,CASSLGGAGRTEAFF
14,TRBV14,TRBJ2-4,CASSQELSVDIQYF
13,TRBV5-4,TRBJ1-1,CASSSEPNTEAFF
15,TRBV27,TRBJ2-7,CASSLGAGGVSEQYF
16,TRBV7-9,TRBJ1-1,CASSLAIPERDTEAFF
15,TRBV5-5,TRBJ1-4,CASSLWAAVEWRLFF
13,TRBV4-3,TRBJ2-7,CASSQVYADEQYF
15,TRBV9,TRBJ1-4,CASSENTGVNEKLFF
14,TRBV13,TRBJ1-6,CASSLTSGHSPLHF
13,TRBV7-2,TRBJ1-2,CASSPEGGYGYTF
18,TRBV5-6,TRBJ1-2,CASSYGTGRGQFNYGYTF
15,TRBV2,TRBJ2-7,CASSEARGRRNEQYF
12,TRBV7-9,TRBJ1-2,CASSLAGAGYTF
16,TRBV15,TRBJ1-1,CATSDFPTGANTEAFF
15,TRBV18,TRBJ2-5,CASSSRGRLGETQYF
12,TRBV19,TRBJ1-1,CASSTLVTEAFF
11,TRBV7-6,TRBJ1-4,CASSSREELFF
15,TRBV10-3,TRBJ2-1,CAISGGLAGGNEQFF
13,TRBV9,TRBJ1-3,CASSRGFGDTIYF
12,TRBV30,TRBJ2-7,CAWTAGPYEQYF
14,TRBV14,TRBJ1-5,CASSPTGPNQPQHF
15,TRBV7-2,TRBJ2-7,CASSLDGWGGEFPGF
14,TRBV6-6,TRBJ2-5,CASSLDSYQETQYF
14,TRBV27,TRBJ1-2,CASSSMGQGYGYTF
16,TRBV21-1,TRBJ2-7,CASSPGKSPHSYEQYF
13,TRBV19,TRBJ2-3,CASGVLITDTQYF
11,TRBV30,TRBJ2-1,CAWGRAGEQFF
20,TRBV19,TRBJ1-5,CASSGSPGQGAGMRNQPQHF
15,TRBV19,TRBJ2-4,CASSIPGGLRNIQYF
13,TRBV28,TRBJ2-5,CASSLVVQETQYF
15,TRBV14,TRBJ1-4,CASSQLQGANEKLFF
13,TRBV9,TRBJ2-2,CATRGGFTGELFF
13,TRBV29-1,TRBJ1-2,CSGQKQGAYGYTF